This T cell receptor (beta chain) was sequenced in a study of blood T cell dynamics during melanoma immunotherapy. Study details: Metastatic melanoma patients received first-line pembrolizumab or nivolumab plus ipilimumab.

This clone turned up a few times. Its antigen is still unknown. The CDR3 sequence is 16 residues long. Looked up from germline, CDR1 is KGHSH and CDR2 is LQKENI. V was trimmed by 3 bases and J by 0 bases, leaving 12 bases between them. Study results and limitations: The study could not tell melanoma-specific clones from general immune activation.

TCRdb's copy holds only in-frame clones and misses some; the assay was immunoSEQ multiplex PCR. The data contain approximately 15,000 clones, 83% of them singletons. Time point denoted: pre-treatment baseline. Samples come from before therapy and from week 3 after the first blockade cycle. Disease control meant complete response, partial response or stable disease at 12 weeks. The receptor comes from a human donor with melanoma. The rearrangement uses TRBV18 and TRBJ1-5; perhaps TRBD1 as D (5 bases). Material: blood, obtained from a patient treated with checkpoint blockade. The CDR3 nucleotides read TGTGCCAGCTCACCCGAGGGGCATAATAGCAATCAGCCCCAGCATTTT. Translated: CASSPEGHNSNQPQHF. Supplemented by reference TRBV18 and TRBJ1-5, the full variable domain reads NAGVMQNPRHLVRRRGQEARLRCSPMKGHSHVYWYRQLPEEGLKFMVYLQKENIIDESGMPKERFSAEFPKEGPSILRIQQVVRGDSAAYFCASSPEGHNSNQPQHFGDGTRLSIL.